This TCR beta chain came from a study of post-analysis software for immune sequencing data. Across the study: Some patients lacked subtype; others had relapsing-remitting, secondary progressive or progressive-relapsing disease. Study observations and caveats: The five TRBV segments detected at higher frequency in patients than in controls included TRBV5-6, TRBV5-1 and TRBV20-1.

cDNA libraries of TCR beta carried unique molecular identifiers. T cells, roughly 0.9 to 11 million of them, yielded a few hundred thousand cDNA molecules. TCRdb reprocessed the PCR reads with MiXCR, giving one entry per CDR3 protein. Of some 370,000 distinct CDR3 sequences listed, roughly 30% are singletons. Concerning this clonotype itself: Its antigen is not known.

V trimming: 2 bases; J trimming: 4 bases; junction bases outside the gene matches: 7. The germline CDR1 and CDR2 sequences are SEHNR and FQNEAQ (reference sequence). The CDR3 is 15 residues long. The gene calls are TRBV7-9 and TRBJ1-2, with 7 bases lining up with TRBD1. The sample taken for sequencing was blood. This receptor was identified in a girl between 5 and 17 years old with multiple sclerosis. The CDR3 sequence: CASSLNRQGSYGYTF. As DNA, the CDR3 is TGTGCCAGCAGCTTAAACCGACAGGGCAGCTATGGCTACACCTTC. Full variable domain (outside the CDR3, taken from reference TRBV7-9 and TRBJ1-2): DTGVSQNPRHKITKRGQNVTFRCDPISEHNRLYWYRQTLGQGPEFLTYFQNEAQLEKSRLLSDRFSAERPKGSFSTLEIQRTEQGDSAMYLCASSLNRQGSYGYTFGSGTRLTVV.